The subject of this entry is one T cell receptor (beta chain). This sample was taken from a study of blood T cell repertoires in COVID-19. The wider study: The samples span acute and convalescent COVID-19 from the United States, Italy and Spain. In each case, the material was cDNA or gDNA derived from T cells, B-cell-depleted T cells, or PBMCs.

Germline V gene data show CDR1 as SGHDT and CDR2 as YYEEEE. The V and J ends lost 1 base and 10 bases respectively, with 6 bases between them. The CDR3 consists of 12 residues. Per the original data handling: Researchers report that nucleated cell counts were estimated from reference gene primer amplification. The repertoire was sequenced with immunoSEQ multiplex PCR; TCRdb's copy has only in-frame clones and lacks some. V, J and clone size were drawn from that table, and D and trimming were deduced from the DNA. Among about 260,000 clones, approximately 88% were seen once, and the ten largest hold about 0.7%.

V gene TRBV5-6 combines with J gene TRBJ1-6, with D hard to call. The clonotype comes from a human donor in a cohort sampled during active COVID-19. Sequenced: peripheral blood. CDR3 bases: TGTGCCAGCAGCTTGATGAGCTCACCCCTCCACTTT. Encoded protein: CASSLMSSPLHF.